This TCR beta chain was recovered during a study of PD-1 blockade in classical Hodgkin lymphoma. General study results and limits: Prior to therapy, complete responders displayed diversity much like that of newly diagnosed patients. Reports described newly diagnosed patients as having lower baseline TCR diversity than healthy donors. CD4+ TCR diversity, unlike CD8+, rose significantly by C4D1.

The method was immunoSEQ multiplex PCR; TCRdb's version includes in-frame clones alone and lacks a portion of them. The sample includes some 100,000 clones, just under 95% of them seen just once. All the patients suffered relapse after autologous stem cell transplantation, and brentuximab vedotin exposure differed. The best responses consisted of complete response, partial response or progressive disease. Unmatched junction bases numbered 6, after V lost 4 bases and J lost 7 bases. Germline V CDR1 and CDR2: SNHLY, FYNNEI. CDR3 length: 14 residues. With respect to this clone: Its antigen is not known.

The specimen comprised peripheral blood mononuclear cells (PBMCs), sampled at baseline. The receptor's source is a human donor with classical Hodgkin lymphoma. The chain couples TRBV2 to TRBJ1-1, with TRBD1 identical over 10 bases. The CDR3 sequence: CASSGQGAFGEAFF. The CDR3 nucleotides are TGTGCCAGCAGTGGACAGGGGGCCTTTGGTGAAGCTTTCTTT.